The 13 T cell receptor beta chains below were found in one sample sequenced in a study of breast tumors, draining lymph nodes, adjacent tissues. MiXCR was run by TCRdb on the multiplex PCR reads, yielding one entry per CDR3 protein. The data show 12,000 or so distinct CDR3 sequences, approximately 46% seen once. The sequenced material came from tumor-adjacent breast tissue. These receptors all stem from a female donor with breast cancer. Some clones in this sample may be carry-over from other donors' samples.

This clonotype was observed at least ten times. No conserved phenylalanine or tryptophan is present at the end of the CDR3, so a read error is the likely explanation. The CDR3: CSARPETQYS. As DNA, the CDR3 is TGCAGTGCTAGGCCAGAGACCCAGTACTCC. The chain employs TRBV20-1 and TRBJ2-5; D uncertain. Deletions cut 3 bases from V and 4 bases from J, with 3 bases between. This CDR3 is built from 10 residues. Germline values: CDR1 DFQATT, CDR2 SNEGSKA (reference sequence).

This clonotype was picked up many times. This chain connects TRBV28 to TRBJ2-3; possibly TRBD1 for D (6 bases). In germline, CDR1 is MDHEN, CDR2 SYDVKM. The CDR3 totals 16 residues. V shed 1 base and J shed 0 bases, with 11 bases lying between them. The CDR3 coding sequence is TGTGCCAGCAGTTTATATTTGGGGACAAGCACAGATACGCAGTATTTT. Translation gives CASSLYLGTSTDTQYF.

This clonotype rates as medium-sized. The chain uses TRBV12-3 or TRBV12-4 and TRBJ2-2; D possibly uses TRBD1 or TRBD2 (6 bases each). The ends were cut back, 5 bases at V and 7 bases at J, with 14 bases in the middle. The CDR3 is 14 residues long. CDR3: CASSRGQSVGELFF. The CDR3 DNA follows: TGTGCCAGCAGTCGGGGGCAGTCCGTCGGGGAGCTGTTTTTT.

This clonotype showed up many times. The V call is TRBV6-1, the J call TRBJ2-1; 8 bases align to TRBD2. The CDR3 runs to 16 residues. Germline loops: CDR1 MNHNS, CDR2 SASEGT. The ends lost 4 bases at V and 2 bases at J; junction bases unmatched: 7. CDR3 DNA sequence: TGTGCCAGCAGTGTTGTTGCGGGAGGTACCTACAATGAGCAGTTCTTC. Translation gives CASSVVAGGTYNEQFF.

This clonotype has ten or more counts. The V call is TRBV6-1, the J call TRBJ2-7; D perhaps matches TRBD1 (6 bases). There are 15 residues in the CDR3. Germline-derived CDR1 and CDR2 are MNHNS and SASEGT. Between the trimmed V and J ends, which lost 6 bases and 2 bases, there was a span of 17 bases. The CDR3 DNA sequence: TGTGCCAGCAGCGTAAGCAAAGGGGGAACCTACGAGCAGTACTTC. Amino acids: CASSVSKGGTYEQYF.

Points on this clonotype: At one end, the junction sequence differs from germline, possibly due to a read error. The gene calls are TRBV20-1 and TRBJ2-1; TRBD2 agrees at 8 bases. This CDR3 comprises 14 residues. Germline V gives CDR1 DFQATT, CDR2 SNEGSKA (reference sequence). The CDR3 spells CSASGRASYNGQFF. In DNA form, the CDR3 reads TGCAGTGCTAGCGGGAGGGCGAGTTACAATGGGCAGTTCTTC.

By share of the sample, this clonotype is medium-sized. This sequence joins TRBV30 and TRBJ2-3; the match to TRBD2 covers 7 bases. The germline CDR1 and CDR2 sequences are GTSNPN and SVGIG (reference sequence). Losses at the gene ends were 7 bases for V and 1 base for J; bases not matched to a gene: 5. This CDR3 is 13 amino acids long. The DNA for the CDR3 is TGTGCCTATTTAAGCGGGGGCACAGATACGCAGTATTTT. Protein: CAYLSGGTDTQYF.

By share, this clonotype ranks as medium-sized. The CDR3 DNA sequence: TGTGCCAGCAGCTCCTTAGCGGGATTAGCAGATACGCAGTATTTT. As protein: CASSSLAGLADTQYF. The chain joins TRBV7-3 to TRBJ2-3, with 8 bases that match TRBD2. Germline CDR1 and CDR2: SGHTA and FQGTGA. Trimming cost V 4 bases and J 4 bases; bases outside gene matches: 7. The CDR3 runs 15 residues.

This chain connects TRBV7-9 to TRBJ1-4, with 8 positions matching TRBD1. The junction had 3 bases not matched to a gene; V was cut back by 5 bases and J by 10 bases. Germline CDR1 reads SEHNR; CDR2 reads FQNEAQ (reference sequence). The CDR3 runs to 12 residues. The CDR3 DNA is TGTGCCAGCAGCCTCGGACAGGGAAAACTGTTTTTT. Its protein product is CASSLGQGKLFF.

This clonotype has just a few counts. The CDR3 spells CASSLGVTLADTGELFF. As DNA, the CDR3 is TGTGCCAGCAGCTTAGGGGTGACTCTAGCCGACACCGGGGAGCTGTTTTTT. The chain uses TRBV7-2 and TRBJ2-2; tentative D call: TRBD2 (5 bases). The germline V and J ends were trimmed by 1 base and 3 bases, with 15 bases remaining between them. CDR3 length equals 17 residues. Germline V lookup: CDR1 SGHTA, CDR2 FQGNSA.

This chain joins TRBV11-3 and TRBJ2-7, with 12 positions matching TRBD2. The CDR3 consists of 17 residues. From germline, CDR1 is SGHNT and CDR2 YENEEA. The trim removed 7 bases at V and 3 bases at J, leaving 13 bases unmatched. The CDR3 sequence is CASIPERTSGKGYEQYF. The CDR3 coding sequence is TGTGCCAGCATCCCGGAAAGGACTAGCGGGAAAGGCTACGAGCAGTACTTC.

The chain couples TRBV10-3 to TRBJ2-7; D ambiguous. V lost 6 bases to trimming and J lost 3 bases, with 18 bases between them. The CDR3 loop spans 15 amino acids. Germline V gene sequence: CDR1 ENHRY, CDR2 SYGVKD. The CDR3 DNA sequence: TGTGCCATCAGCGGAGACCTACAGCGCCGCTACGAGCAGTACTTC. Its protein is CAISGDLQRRYEQYF.

V is TRBV6-2 or TRBV6-3 and J is TRBJ2-3; D unclear. The V gene lost 10 bases and the J gene lost 2 bases, with 19 bases spanning the gap. Germline V gives CDR1 MNHEY, CDR2 SVGEGT. The CDR3 has 15 amino acids. The CDR3: CATQPGRTDTDTQYF. For the CDR3, the DNA is TGTGCCACGCAACCAGGACGGACCGACACAGATACGCAGTATTTT.